This is a list of T cell receptor beta chains from one sample in a study of cytomegalovirus exposure and HLA in healthy donors. Assay used: immunoSEQ multiplex PCR; TCRdb lists only in-frame clones, some missing. The sample holds roughly 100,000 clones, 60% to 85% seen once. The sequencing input was PBMCs. The receptors come from a woman aged 18 to 35 in good health and CMV-seropositive. Each CDR3 is given with its conserved first and last residue. The order of the fields is D gene, clone size, V gene, J gene, CDR3 DNA, CDR3 protein. The D gene is left open where the match is weak. Rows may omit the clone size; those that give it use once, few, many or a size class.

-	-	TRBV6-1	TRBJ2-1	TGTGCCAGCAGGGTACTAGCCGGCAATGAGCAGTTCTTC	CASRVLAGNEQFF
-	-	TRBV5-1	TRBJ2-7	TGCGCCAGCAGCACCACTAGTGGGGGGAACTACGAGCAGTACTTC	CASSTTSGGNYEQYF
TRBD2	-	TRBV29-1	TRBJ2-2	TGCAGCGTTGCGGCGGGAGGGCCAGGCACCGGGGAGCTGTTTTTT	CSVAAGGPGTGELFF
TRBD1	-	TRBV28	TRBJ1-1	TGTGCCAGCACTCCGACAGGGGGCTGGTGGGACACTGAAGCTTTCTTT	CASTPTGGWWDTEAFF
TRBD1	-	TRBV5-1	TRBJ1-2	TGCGCCAGCACGGACAGGGCGCAAGGCTACACCTTC	CASTDRAQGYTF
-	few	TRBV21-1	TRBJ2-3	TGTGCCAGCACCAGCAAAATCTTGAGGGAGGGCACAGATACGCAGTATTTT	CASTSKILREGTDTQYF
-	-	TRBV30	TRBJ1-2	TGTGCCTGCGGGCAGGGCAACTATGGCTACACCTTC	CACGQGNYGYTF
-	few	TRBV14	TRBJ1-5	TGTGCCAGCAGCCAAGAAGGACAGCCCAATCAGCCCCAGCATTTT	CASSQEGQPNQPQHF
TRBD2	-	TRBV6-6	TRBJ2-1	TGTGCCAGCAGTTACTCGACTAGCGGGGAGCAGTTCTTC	CASSYSTSGEQFF
TRBD1	-	TRBV6-1	TRBJ1-1	TGTGCCAGCAGTGAGATACTGGGACAGGGGCAGACTGAAGCTTTCTTT	CASSEILGQGQTEAFF
-	-	TRBV28	TRBJ2-7	TGTGCCAGCAGTTTTCGGAGCTCCTACGAGCAGTACTTC	CASSFRSSYEQYF
TRBD1	medium-sized	TRBV6-5	TRBJ2-2	TGTGCCAGCAGCCACGGGGCAGGGGGCTCCGGGGAGCTGTTTTTT	CASSHGAGGSGELFF
-	-	TRBV10-3	TRBJ2-7	TGTGCCATCAGTGGAGGGTGGGGGCCCTCCTACGAGCAGTACTTC	CAISGGWGPSYEQYF
-	many	TRBV30	TRBJ1-5	TGTGCCTTTTCTGTGGGAGGAAATCAGCCCCAGCATTTT	CAFSVGGNQPQHF
-	-	TRBV30	TRBJ2-7	TGTGCCTGGAGTGCCGTATCCTACGAGCAGTACTTC	CAWSAVSYEQYF
-	-	TRBV19	TRBJ2-1	TGTGCCAGTAGTGATCTAGCTGGGTTAGAGCAGTTCTTC	CASSDLAGLEQFF
TRBD1	-	TRBV27	TRBJ2-7	TGTGCCAGCATCGGGACAGGCGATTACGAGCAGTACTTC	CASIGTGDYEQYF
-	once	TRBV5-4	TRBJ1-1	TGTGCCAGCAGCTTGGTAGGGGTGGGCACTGAAGCTTTCTTT	CASSLVGVGTEAFF
TRBD1	-	TRBV19	TRBJ1-2	TGTGCCAGTAGTATAGAGGGACAGGGGCGAAACTATGGCTACACCTTC	CASSIEGQGRNYGYTF
-	-	TRBV7-9	TRBJ1-4	TGTGCCAGCAGCTTAGACGGAGCGGAAAAACTGTTTTTT	CASSLDGAEKLFF
TRBD1	-	TRBV19	TRBJ1-2	TGTGCCAGTAGTATAGGTGACAGGGACTATGGCTACACCTTC	CASSIGDRDYGYTF
TRBD2	few	TRBV27	TRBJ2-7	TGTGCCAGCAGTTTATCGACTAGCGGGAGCTTGGAGCAGTACTTC	CASSLSTSGSLEQYF
-	-	TRBV7-3	TRBJ1-4	TGTGCCAGCAGCTTACTACAGGCTGCAACTAATGAAAAACTGTTTTTT	CASSLLQAATNEKLFF
TRBD1	-	TRBV25-1	TRBJ1-4	TGTGCCAGCAGTGACTACTGGGACAGGGGAAGGGAAAAACTGTTTTTT	CASSDYWDRGREKLFF
-	-	TRBV25-1	TRBJ2-1	TGTGCCAGCAGTCCTACAGGAATCTACAATGAGCAGTTCTTC	CASSPTGIYNEQFF
-	-	TRBV30	TRBJ1-4	TGTGCCTGGAGTGTTAAAGAAAAACTGTTTTTT	CAWSVKEKLFF
-	-	TRBV6-1	TRBJ2-5	TGTGCCAGCAGTGAATTTCAGGGAGGTCAAGAGACCCAGTACTTC	CASSEFQGGQETQYF
-	-	TRBV7-9	TRBJ1-2	TGTGCCAGCAGCTTAGCAGGGGAGGGGCCTAGCTATGGCTACACCTTC	CASSLAGEGPSYGYTF
-	-	TRBV28	TRBJ1-2	TGTGCCAGCAGTTTCCTCCGCCCAGATTATGGCTACACCTTC	CASSFLRPDYGYTF
-	-	TRBV28	TRBJ2-6	TGTGCCAGCAAGGGGACTCCGGGGGCCAACGTCCTGACTTTC	CASKGTPGANVLTF
-	-	TRBV29-1	TRBJ2-2	TGCAGCGTTGAGGGGCTACGGATCGGGGAGCTGTTTTTT	CSVEGLRIGELFF
TRBD2	-	TRBV5-3	TRBJ2-7	TGTGCCAGAAGCTTGGGTGTCGGGACTAGCGGAGCAATCTCCTACGAGCAGTACTTC	CARSLGVGTSGAISYEQYF
TRBD1	few	TRBV6-6	TRBJ2-6	TGTGCCATTACGACAGGGCCCAACGTCCTGACTTTC	CAITTGPNVLTF
-	once	TRBV28	TRBJ1-1	TGTGCCAGCAGTTCTCCGGGACACCGGGGTAACTCCAACACTGAAGCTTTCTTT	CASSSPGHRGNSNTEAFF
TRBD1	-	TRBV4-1	TRBJ1-5	TGCGCCAGCAGCCGCACAACAGGGGGCGGCAATCAGCCCCAGCATTTT	CASSRTTGGGNQPQHF
TRBD1	-	TRBV5-6	TRBJ1-1	TGTGCCAGCAGCACCGGGACAGGGGCCTCTGAAGCTTTCTTT	CASSTGTGASEAFF
-	-	TRBV6-5	TRBJ2-7	TGTGCCAGCAGTTACTCCCTAGGCCCTTACGAGCAGTACTTC	CASSYSLGPYEQYF
-	-	TRBV2	TRBJ1-5	TGTGCCAGCAGGACCGGGTTCAGCAATCAGCCCCAGCATTTT	CASRTGFSNQPQHF
-	-	TRBV9	TRBJ1-1	TGTGCCAGCAGCGCCTGGAACACTGAAGCTTTCTTT	CASSAWNTEAFF